This section outlines one T cell receptor (beta chain) sequence together with its context. This sample was included in a study of blood T cell repertoires in COVID-19. Study-wide context: The United States, Italy and Spain were the sources of the acute and convalescent COVID-19 samples.

The CDR3 sequence is 15 residues long. V shed 4 bases, J shed 7 bases, and the junction held 3 bases outside the gene matches. The germline V gene has CDR1 LGHDT and CDR2 YNNKEL (reference sequence). TCRdb's table, derived via immunoSEQ multiplex PCR, lists solely in-frame clones and lacks some. Of some 97,000 clones in the sample, approximately 86% were seen once. This rearrangement joins TRBV3-1 (or the pseudogene TRBV3-2) to TRBJ2-1; 14 bases line up with TRBD2. The sequenced sample was peripheral blood. The TCR was taken from an older woman with acute or convalescent COVID-19. The CDR3 DNA reads TGTGCCAGCAGCCGGACTAGCGGGAGGCAAAATGAGCAGTTCTTC. As protein: CASSRTSGRQNEQFF.